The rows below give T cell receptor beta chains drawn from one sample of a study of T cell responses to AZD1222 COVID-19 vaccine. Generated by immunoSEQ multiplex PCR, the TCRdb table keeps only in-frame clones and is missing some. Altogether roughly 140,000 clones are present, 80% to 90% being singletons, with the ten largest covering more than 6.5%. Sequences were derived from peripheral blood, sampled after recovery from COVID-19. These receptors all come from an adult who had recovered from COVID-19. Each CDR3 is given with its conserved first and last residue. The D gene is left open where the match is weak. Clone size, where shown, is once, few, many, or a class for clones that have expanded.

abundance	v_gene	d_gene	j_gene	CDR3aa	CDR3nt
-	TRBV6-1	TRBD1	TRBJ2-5	CASSEPDRGRETQYF	TGTGCCAGCAGTGAACCGGACAGGGGGCGGGAGACCCAGTACTTC
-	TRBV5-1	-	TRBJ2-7	CASSPRGVDEQYF	TGCGCCAGCAGCCCCAGGGGTGTCGACGAGCAGTACTTC
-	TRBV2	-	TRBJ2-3	CASTERGATSTDTQYF	TGTGCCAGCACCGAAAGGGGGGCGACAAGCACAGATACGCAGTATTTT
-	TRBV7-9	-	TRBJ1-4	CASSSEEKLFF	TGTGCCAGCAGCTCGGAAGAAAAACTGTTTTTT
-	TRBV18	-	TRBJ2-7	CASSSQGSSSYEQYF	TGTGCCAGCTCATCCCAGGGTTCTAGCTCCTACGAGCAGTACTTC
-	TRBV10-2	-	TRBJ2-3	CASSPTDTQYF	TGCGCCAGCAGCCCCACAGATACGCAGTATTTT
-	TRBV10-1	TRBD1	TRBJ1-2	CASSAGTAYGYTF	TGCGCCAGCAGCGCCGGGACAGCCTATGGCTACACCTTC
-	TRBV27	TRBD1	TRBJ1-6	CASSSRPVGGGSPLHF	TGTGCCAGCAGTTCACGGCCGGTAGGGGGCGGGTCACCCCTCCACTTT
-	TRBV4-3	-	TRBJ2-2	CASSLHRGGSTGELFF	TGCGCCAGCAGCCTCCACAGGGGAGGTAGCACCGGGGAGCTGTTTTTT
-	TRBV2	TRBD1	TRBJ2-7	CASTLTGAASPGWDEQYF	TGTGCCAGCACCTTGACAGGGGCCGCCTCGCCAGGGTGGGACGAGCAGTACTTC
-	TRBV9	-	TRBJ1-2	CASSSEPLGYGYTF	TGTGCCAGCAGTAGTGAACCTTTGGGCTATGGCTACACCTTC
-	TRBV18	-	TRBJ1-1	CASSPERVNTEAFF	TGTGCCAGCTCACCGGAAAGGGTGAACACTGAAGCTTTCTTT
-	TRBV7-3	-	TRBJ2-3	CASSLGRSTDTQYF	TGTGCCAGCAGCTTAGGCAGAAGCACAGATACGCAGTATTTT
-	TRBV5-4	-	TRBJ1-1	CASSLGPTGTEAFF	TGTGCCAGCAGCTTGGGCCCCACGGGAACTGAAGCTTTCTTT
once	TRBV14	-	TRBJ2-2	CASSPTPPGARVTGELFF	TGTGCCAGCAGCCCGACCCCGCCGGGGGCGCGAGTCACCGGGGAGCTGTTTTTT
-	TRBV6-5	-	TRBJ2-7	CASSYRGTATYEQYF	TGTGCCAGCAGTTACCGAGGGACGGCTACCTACGAGCAGTACTTC
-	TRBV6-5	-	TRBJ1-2	CASMESIARAHRF	TGTGCCAGCATGGAAAGTATAGCGAGGGCGCACCGCTTC
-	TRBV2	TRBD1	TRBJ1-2	CASSEDGTGYGYTF	TGTGCCAGCAGTGAAGACGGGACAGGTTATGGCTACACCTTC
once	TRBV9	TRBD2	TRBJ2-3	CASASGMTTDTQYF	TGTGCCAGCGCTAGCGGAATGACCACAGATACGCAGTATTTT
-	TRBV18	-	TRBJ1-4	CASSPPGDEKLFF	TGTGCCAGCTCACCACCGGGGGATGAAAAACTGTTTTTT
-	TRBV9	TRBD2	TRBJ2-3	CASSREGYQDTQYF	TGTGCCAGCAGCCGGGAGGGGTACCAAGATACGCAGTATTTT
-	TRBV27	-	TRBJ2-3	CASSWTGTPNTDTQYF	TGTGCCAGCAGTTGGACCGGGACACCGAACACAGATACGCAGTATTTT
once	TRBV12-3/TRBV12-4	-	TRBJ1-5	CASSFDRDQPQHF	TGTGCCAGCAGTTTCGACCGAGATCAGCCCCAGCATTTT
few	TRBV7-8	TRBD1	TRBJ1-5	CASSSTDRGNQPQHF	TGTGCCAGCAGCTCAACCGACAGGGGAAATCAGCCCCAGCATTTT
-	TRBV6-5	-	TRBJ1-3	CASSYAGTDSGNTIYF	TGTGCCAGCAGTTACGCCGGGACGGACTCTGGAAACACCATATATTTT
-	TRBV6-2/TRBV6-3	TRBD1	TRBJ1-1	CASSDRAEAFF	TGTGCCAGCAGTGACAGGGCCGAAGCTTTCTTT
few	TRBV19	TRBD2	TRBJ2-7	CASSSLAGLSYEQYF	TGTGCCAGTAGTTCACTAGCGGGGCTTTCCTACGAGCAGTACTTC
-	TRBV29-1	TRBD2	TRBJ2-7	CSVASGGSSYEQYF	TGCAGCGTAGCTAGCGGGGGGAGTTCCTACGAGCAGTACTTC
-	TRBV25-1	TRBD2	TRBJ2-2	CASSALAGANTGELFF	TGTGCCAGCAGTGCCCTAGCGGGGGCGAACACCGGGGAGCTGTTTTTT
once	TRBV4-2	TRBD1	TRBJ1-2	CASSQDRTGMIGYTF	TGTGCCAGCAGCCAAGATCGGACAGGGATGATTGGCTACACCTTC
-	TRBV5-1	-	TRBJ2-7	CASSLAGGAVNYEQYF	TGCGCCAGCAGCTTGGCCGGAGGGGCGGTGAACTACGAGCAGTACTTC
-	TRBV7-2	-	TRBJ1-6	CANSPSGSSSYNSPLHF	TGTGCCAACAGTCCCTCCGGGTCTAGCTCCTATAATTCACCCCTCCACTTT